A selection of T cell receptor beta chains follows, all from one sample in a study of blood T cell repertoires in COVID-19. Assay used: immunoSEQ multiplex PCR; TCRdb lists only in-frame clones, some missing. The sample holds some 350,000 clones, roughly nine tenths seen once. Material for sequencing was PBMCs or T cells enriched from blood (not recorded which). Receptors were obtained from a man aged 18-30 years who had recovered from COVID-19. The CDR3 runs from the conserved cysteine through the conserved F or W. The order of the fields is J gene, V gene, clone size, CDR3 length, D gene, CDR3 protein, CDR3 DNA. D genes are given only for firm matches. Clone size is stated in some rows and not others, as once, few, many or a class when expanded.

j_call: TRBJ1-4; v_call: TRBV19; clone_size: .; cdr3_length: 13; d_call: .; cdr3_aa: CASSIYSHEKLFF; cdr3_nt: TGTGCCAGTAGTATTTACAGCCACGAAAAACTGTTTTTT
j_call: TRBJ2-3; v_call: TRBV6-2/TRBV6-3; clone_size: .; cdr3_length: 16; d_call: .; cdr3_aa: CASSDTQGVFADTQYF; cdr3_nt: TGTGCCAGCAGTGATACACAGGGAGTTTTCGCAGATACGCAGTATTTT
j_call: TRBJ1-6; v_call: TRBV5-4; clone_size: .; cdr3_length: 16; d_call: .; cdr3_aa: CASRPAPPRGNSPLHF; cdr3_nt: TGTGCCAGCAGACCCGCCCCTCCTAGGGGGAATTCACCCCTCCACTTT
j_call: TRBJ2-7; v_call: TRBV24-1; clone_size: .; cdr3_length: 14; d_call: TRBD1; cdr3_aa: CATSPRDSPYEQYF; cdr3_nt: TGTGCCACCAGTCCACGGGACAGTCCCTACGAGCAGTACTTC
j_call: TRBJ2-2; v_call: TRBV18; clone_size: .; cdr3_length: 13; d_call: .; cdr3_aa: CASSPQGAGELFF; cdr3_nt: TGTGCCAGCTCACCGCAGGGTGCCGGGGAGCTGTTTTTT
j_call: TRBJ2-2; v_call: TRBV5-4; clone_size: .; cdr3_length: 15; d_call: TRBD2; cdr3_aa: CASSIGGGDTGELFF; cdr3_nt: TGTGCCAGCAGCATCGGGGGGGGCGACACCGGGGAGCTGTTTTTT
j_call: TRBJ2-2; v_call: TRBV7-9; clone_size: .; cdr3_length: 16; d_call: .; cdr3_aa: CASRTNTGWDTGELFF; cdr3_nt: TGTGCCAGCAGAACCAACACAGGGTGGGACACCGGGGAGCTGTTTTTT
j_call: TRBJ2-7; v_call: TRBV2; clone_size: .; cdr3_length: 13; d_call: .; cdr3_aa: CASSEGTAYEQYF; cdr3_nt: TGTGCCAGCAGTGAAGGGACAGCATACGAGCAGTACTTC
j_call: TRBJ1-4; v_call: TRBV7-3; clone_size: .; cdr3_length: 14; d_call: .; cdr3_aa: CASSPLYGLRKLFF; cdr3_nt: TGTGCCAGCAGCCCACTATACGGCCTACGAAAACTGTTTTTT
j_call: TRBJ2-7; v_call: TRBV27; clone_size: .; cdr3_length: 12; d_call: .; cdr3_aa: CASRKQDYEQYF; cdr3_nt: TGTGCCAGCAGAAAACAGGACTACGAGCAGTACTTC
j_call: TRBJ1-1; v_call: TRBV15; clone_size: .; cdr3_length: 13; d_call: .; cdr3_aa: CATSRGLDTEAFF; cdr3_nt: TGTGCCACCAGCCGGGGTTTGGACACTGAAGCTTTCTTT
j_call: TRBJ1-2; v_call: TRBV15; clone_size: .; cdr3_length: 17; d_call: .; cdr3_aa: CATSRPSEAGYDYGYTF; cdr3_nt: TGTGCCACCAGCAGACCCTCAGAGGCAGGGTATGACTATGGCTACACCTTC
j_call: TRBJ1-2; v_call: TRBV28; clone_size: once; cdr3_length: 15; d_call: .; cdr3_aa: CASSSGTPQSYGYTF; cdr3_nt: TGTGCCAGCAGCTCGGGGACTCCACAGTCATATGGCTACACCTTC
j_call: TRBJ2-5; v_call: TRBV12-3/TRBV12-4; clone_size: once; cdr3_length: 13; d_call: .; cdr3_aa: CASSLAQQETQYF; cdr3_nt: TGTGCCAGCAGTTTAGCCCAGCAAGAGACCCAGTACTTC
j_call: TRBJ1-3; v_call: TRBV27; clone_size: .; cdr3_length: 15; d_call: TRBD1; cdr3_aa: CASSLGQGVGNTIYF; cdr3_nt: TGTGCCAGCAGTTTAGGGCAGGGGGTCGGAAACACCATATATTTT
j_call: TRBJ2-1; v_call: TRBV6-5; clone_size: .; cdr3_length: 15; d_call: TRBD2; cdr3_aa: CASSSRLAGYNEQFF; cdr3_nt: TGTGCCAGCAGCTCCCGACTAGCGGGGTACAATGAGCAGTTCTTC
j_call: TRBJ2-7; v_call: TRBV2; clone_size: .; cdr3_length: 17; d_call: .; cdr3_aa: CASSPRGTGAVFYEQYF; cdr3_nt: TGTGCCAGCAGTCCACGGGGGACTGGGGCTGTCTTCTACGAGCAGTACTTC